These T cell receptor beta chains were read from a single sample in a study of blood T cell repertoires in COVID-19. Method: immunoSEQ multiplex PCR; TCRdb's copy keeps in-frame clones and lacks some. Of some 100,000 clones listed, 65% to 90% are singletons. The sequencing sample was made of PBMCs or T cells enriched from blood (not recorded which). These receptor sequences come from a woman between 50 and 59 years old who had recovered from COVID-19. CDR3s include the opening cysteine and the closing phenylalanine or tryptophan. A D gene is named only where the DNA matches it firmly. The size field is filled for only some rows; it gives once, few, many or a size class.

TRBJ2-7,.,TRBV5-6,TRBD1,CASSLTGGGEQYF,TGTGCCAGCAGCTTGACAGGGGGTGGCGAGCAGTACTTC
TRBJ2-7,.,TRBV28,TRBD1,CASRRQGRGSYEQYF,TGTGCCAGCAGAAGACAGGGTCGGGGCTCCTACGAGCAGTACTTC
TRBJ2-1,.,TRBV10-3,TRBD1,CAIRPLDRHYNEQFF,TGTGCCATCAGACCTTTGGACAGGCACTACAATGAGCAGTTCTTC
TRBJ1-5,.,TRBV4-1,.,CASSQDRSNQPQHF,TGCGCCAGCAGCCAAGATCGGTCCAATCAGCCCCAGCATTTT
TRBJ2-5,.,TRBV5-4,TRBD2,CASSRTSGRSGRETQYF,TGTGCCAGCAGCCGGACTAGCGGGAGGAGTGGGAGGGAGACCCAGTACTTC
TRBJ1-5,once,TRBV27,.,CASSFRGQPQHF,TGTGCCAGCAGTTTTCGCGGTCAGCCCCAGCATTTT
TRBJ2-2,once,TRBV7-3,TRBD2,CASSFASGTGELFF,TGTGCCAGCAGCTTTGCTAGCGGCACCGGGGAGCTGTTTTTT
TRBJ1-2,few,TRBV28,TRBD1,CASRPAPQGWKGYTF,TGTGCCAGCAGGCCAGCGCCACAGGGGTGGAAGGGCTACACCTTC
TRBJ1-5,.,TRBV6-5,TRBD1,CASSPGQGIGQPQHF,TGTGCCAGCAGTCCGGGACAGGGTATAGGTCAGCCCCAGCATTTT
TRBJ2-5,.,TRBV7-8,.,CASSLHRENQETQYF,TGTGCCAGCAGCTTACACAGGGAAAACCAAGAGACCCAGTACTTC
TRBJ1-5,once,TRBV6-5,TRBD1,CATWDSSNQPQHF,TGTGCCACTTGGGACAGTAGCAATCAGCCCCAGCATTTT
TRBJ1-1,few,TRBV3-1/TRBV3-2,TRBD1,CASSRQGLEAFF,TGTGCCAGCAGCCGACAGGGCCTTGAAGCTTTCTTT
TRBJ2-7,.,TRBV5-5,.,CASSLFPATVYNEQYF,TGTGCCAGCAGCTTGTTTCCGGCGACAGTTTACAACGAGCAGTACTTC
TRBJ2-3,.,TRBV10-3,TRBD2,CAISDSRREGPDTQYF,TGTGCCATCAGTGATTCGAGGCGGGAGGGCCCAGATACGCAGTATTTT
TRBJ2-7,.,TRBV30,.,CAWSPLADEQYF,TGTGCCTGGAGCCCCTTGGCGGACGAGCAGTACTTC
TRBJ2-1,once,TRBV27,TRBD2,CASRRLGGSRNEQFF,TGTGCCAGCAGGCGCTTGGGCGGGAGCCGCAATGAGCAGTTCTTC